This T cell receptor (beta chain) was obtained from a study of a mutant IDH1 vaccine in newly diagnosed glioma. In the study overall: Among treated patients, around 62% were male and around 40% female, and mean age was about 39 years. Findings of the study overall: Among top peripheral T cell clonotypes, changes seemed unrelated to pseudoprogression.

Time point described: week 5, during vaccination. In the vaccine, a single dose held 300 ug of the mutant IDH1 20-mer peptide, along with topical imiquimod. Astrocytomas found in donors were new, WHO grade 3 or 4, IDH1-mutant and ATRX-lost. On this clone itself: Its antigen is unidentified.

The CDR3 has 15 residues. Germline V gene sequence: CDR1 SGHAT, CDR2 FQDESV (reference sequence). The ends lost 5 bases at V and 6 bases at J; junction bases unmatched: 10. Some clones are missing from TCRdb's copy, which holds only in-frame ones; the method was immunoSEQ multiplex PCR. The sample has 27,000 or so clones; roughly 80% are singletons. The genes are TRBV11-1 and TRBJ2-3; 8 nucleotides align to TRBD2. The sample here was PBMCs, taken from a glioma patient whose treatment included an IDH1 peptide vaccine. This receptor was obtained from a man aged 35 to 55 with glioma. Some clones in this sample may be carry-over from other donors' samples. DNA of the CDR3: TGTGCCAGCAGCCAGCGGGGTAGCGGGGTGGATACGCAGTATTTT. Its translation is CASSQRGSGVDTQYF.